These 28 T cell receptor beta chains came from one sample sequenced in a study of T cells after yellow fever vaccination. A single record per CDR3 protein comes from TCRdb applying MiXCR to the 5' RACE reads. The table has approximately 170,000 distinct CDR3 sequences, approximately 11% seen once. Sequencing used CD8+ T cells sorted from PBMCs, obtained 15 days after the yellow fever booster vaccination. Receptor source: a man aged 18 to 30 who received the YFV17D yellow fever vaccine.

The chain joins TRBV4-1 to TRBJ2-1, with 13 bases aligning to TRBD2. V shed 4 bases, J shed 5 bases, and the junction held 11 bases outside the gene matches. This CDR3 has 18 residues. Germline V lookup: CDR1 MGHRA, CDR2 YSYEKL. CDR3 residues: CASSPRLAGGIRDNEQFF. The DNA for the CDR3 is TGCGCCAGCAGCCCTCGACTAGCGGGGGGTATAAGGGACAATGAGCAGTTCTTC.

This clonotype was recorded at least ten times. The rearrangement links TRBV5-1 to TRBJ2-1; D remains ambiguous. This CDR3 spans 15 amino acids. The V and J ends lost 5 bases and 0 bases respectively, with 12 bases between them. From germline, CDR1 is SGHRS and CDR2 YFSETQ. CDR3 residues: CASRTDPSSYNEQFF. The CDR3 DNA follows: TGCGCCAGCAGGACGGATCCGAGCTCCTACAATGAGCAGTTCTTC. Filled out from reference TRBV5-1 and TRBJ2-1, the complete variable domain reads KAGVTQTPRYLIKTRGQQVTLSCSPISGHRSVSWYQQTPGQGLQFLFEYFSETQRNKGNFPGRFSGRQFSNSRSEMNVSTLELGDSALYLCASRTDPSSYNEQFFGPGTRLTVL.

This clonotype turned up a few times. The chain recombines TRBV7-9 with TRBJ2-7, with 9 bases identical to TRBD1. Germline CDR1 reads SEHNR; CDR2 reads FQNEAQ (reference sequence). V shed 6 bases and J 5 bases; nucleotides not matched to a gene: 5. This CDR3 comprises 13 residues. The CDR3 loop is CASSLQGADEQYF. CDR3 coding DNA: TGTGCCAGCAGTCTACAGGGGGCTGACGAGCAGTACTTC.

Many counts were recorded for this clonotype. The chain links TRBV12-3 or TRBV12-4 to TRBJ1-1; no clear D gene. The CDR3 spans 13 residues. The germline V and J ends were trimmed by 6 bases and 2 bases, with 10 bases remaining between them. DNA for the CDR3: TGTGCCAGCAGCAATACAAGAAACACTGAAGCTTTCTTT. Translated, it gives CASSNTRNTEAFF.

This clonotype was observed a few times. The chain employs TRBV7-3 and TRBJ2-6; D is unclear. CDR1 SGHTA and CDR2 FQGTGA come from the germline V gene. Trimming shortened V by 5 bases and J by 0 bases, and 8 bases separated the two germline ends. The CDR3 has 15 residues. DNA for the CDR3: TGTGCCAGCAGCCACGGATTCTCTGGGGCCAACGTCCTGACTTTC. Its translation: CASSHGFSGANVLTF.

This clonotype was recorded at least ten times. The CDR3 DNA follows: TGTGCCAGCAGCCCAGCGGTCCGGCCAGGGGGCTCGTACGAGCAGTACTTC. Translating it yields CASSPAVRPGGSYEQYF. The rearrangement uses TRBV7-9 and TRBJ2-7; TRBD1 aligns across 8 bases. The ends lost 5 bases at V and 4 bases at J; junction bases unmatched: 16. Germline V CDR1 and CDR2: SEHNR, FQNEAQ (reference sequence). The CDR3 runs 17 residues.

This chain links TRBV12-3 or TRBV12-4 with TRBJ2-7; no clear D gene. The V and J ends lost 1 base and 4 bases respectively, with 14 bases between them. This CDR3 contains 15 residues. The CDR3 reads CASSLGPGPRYEQYF. The CDR3 nucleotides are TGTGCCAGCAGTTTAGGTCCAGGCCCCAGGTACGAGCAGTACTTC.

Regarding this clonotype: A read error may produce the germline difference seen at one junction end. The gene calls are TRBV12-3 or TRBV12-4 and TRBJ1-5, with no clear D. The CDR3 runs to 18 residues. CDR3 protein: CASSSETRLMIGNQPEHF. CDR3 coding DNA: TGTGCCAGCAGTTCAGAGACACGGCTAATGATAGGCAATCAGCCCGAGCATTTT.

The chain has TRBV28 and TRBJ2-1; D uncertain. The CDR3 spans 13 residues. Germline-derived CDR1 and CDR2 are MDHEN and SYDVKM. V lost 7 bases to trimming and J lost 9 bases, with 16 bases between them. CDR3 region: CASTPRGSSEQFF. The DNA for the CDR3 is TGTGCCAGCACCCCCCGAGGTTCTAGTGAGCAGTTCTTC.

This clonotype was detected only a few times. The gene calls are TRBV6-5 and TRBJ2-6; D is perhaps TRBD1 (5 bases). The CDR3 extends over 19 amino acids. The germline V and J ends were trimmed by 3 bases and 2 bases, with 20 bases remaining between them. Germline assignment: CDR1 MNHEY and CDR2 SVGAGI. The CDR3 DNA is TGTGCCAGCAGTTATCCCCCCTCCCCCCTCAGGGCTGGGGCCAACGTCCTGACTTTC. It specifies CASSYPPSPLRAGANVLTF.

This clonotype has only a few counts. This chain joins TRBV6-6 and TRBJ2-7, with a weak D call TRBD1 (5 bases). The CDR3 contains 15 residues. V lost 0 bases to trimming and J lost 3 bases, with 12 bases between them. Looked up from germline, CDR1 is MNHNY and CDR2 is SVGAGI (reference sequence). CDR3 loop: CASSYSPARDYEQYF. The CDR3 DNA follows: TGTGCCAGCAGTTACTCCCCCGCCAGGGACTACGAGCAGTACTTC.

This sequence joins TRBV5-1 and TRBJ2-7; D tentatively reads TRBD1 or TRBD2 (5 bases each). Trimming removed 3 bases from V and 2 bases from J, with 18 bases in between. Germline values: CDR1 SGHRS, CDR2 YFSETQ. The CDR3 spans 16 residues. The CDR3 loop is CASSSVGTESTYEQYF. CDR3 bases: TGCGCCAGCAGCTCCGTAGGGACGGAGAGCACCTACGAGCAGTACTTC. Looking up the rest from reference TRBV5-1 and TRBJ2-7 gives the full variable domain: KAGVTQTPRYLIKTRGQQVTLSCSPISGHRSVSWYQQTPGQGLQFLFEYFSETQRNKGNFPGRFSGRQFSNSRSEMNVSTLELGDSALYLCASSSVGTESTYEQYFGPGTRLTVT.

This clonotype was detected only a few times. J is TRBJ1-5 and V is TRBV30; D may be TRBD1 (6 bases). Between the trimmed V and J ends, which lost 2 bases and 0 bases, there was a span of 11 bases. The V gene's germline CDR1 is GTSNPN and CDR2 SVGIG (reference sequence). This CDR3 comprises 15 residues. CDR3 nucleotide sequence: TGTGCCTGGAGTTTGGGGACAACTAGCAATCAGCCCCAGCATTTT. It specifies CAWSLGTTSNQPQHF.

This clonotype appeared many times. This chain links TRBV7-6 with TRBJ2-5; D gene ambiguous. The ends were cut back, 0 bases at V and 2 bases at J, with 10 bases in the middle. This CDR3 region has 15 residues. Germline CDR1 and CDR2: SGHVS and FNYEAQ. The CDR3 loop is CASSLALSPQETQYF. The CDR3 DNA reads TGTGCCAGCAGCTTAGCGTTGTCACCTCAAGAGACCCAGTACTTC. Variable domain in full (rest from reference TRBV7-6 and TRBJ2-5): GAGVSQSPRYKVTKRGQDVALRCDPISGHVSLYWYRQALGQGPEFLTYFNYEAQQDKSGLPNDRFSAERPEGSISTLTIQRTEQRDSAMYRCASSLALSPQETQYFGPGTRLLVL.

This clonotype was detected ten times or more. This chain connects TRBV6-6 to TRBJ2-3, with 8 nucleotides matching TRBD2. CDR3 length: 18 residues. The trim removed 0 bases at V and 1 base at J, leaving 9 bases unmatched. Germline CDR1 and CDR2: MNHNY and SVGAGI (reference sequence). CDR3 in amino acids: CASSYSSQRAGGTDTQYF. CDR3 sequence (DNA): TGTGCCAGCAGTTACTCGAGTCAGCGAGCGGGGGGCACAGATACGCAGTATTTT.

This clonotype has a count of ten or more. The chain uses TRBV4-1 and TRBJ2-5; 7 positions match TRBD2. V gave up 2 bases and J gave up 5 bases; unmatched junction bases: 8. This CDR3 contains 15 residues. Germline CDR1 reads MGHRA; CDR2 reads YSYEKL. The CDR3 nucleotides are TGCGCCAGCAGCCAAAGACTAGCACGCGGGGAGACCCAGTACTTC. The encoded protein is CASSQRLARGETQYF.

This rearrangement joins TRBV2 to TRBJ2-7; D is ambiguous. V lost 8 bases, J lost 5 bases, and 13 bases lay in between. Germline assignment: CDR1 SNHLY and CDR2 FYNNEI. This CDR3 comprises 12 residues. The CDR3 sequence is CASEISRDEQYF. CDR3 bases: TGTGCCAGCGAAATCTCTCGAGACGAGCAGTACTTC.

This clonotype has a handful of counts. V and J are TRBV7-9 and TRBJ2-3, with 7 bases identical to TRBD2. Germline V gene sequence: CDR1 SEHNR, CDR2 FQNEAQ (reference sequence). V was pared by 5 bases and J by 4 bases, with 9 bases of the junction left unmatched. The CDR3 length is 15 residues. CDR3 protein: CASSTGRGEADTQYF. The CDR3 nucleotides are TGTGCCAGCAGCACGGGACGGGGGGAAGCAGATACGCAGTATTTT.

This sequence joins TRBV6-5 and TRBJ2-4, with a weak D call TRBD2 (5 bases). Germline V gene data show CDR1 as MNHEY and CDR2 as SVGAGI. V gave up 6 bases and J gave up 7 bases, with 10 bases separating them. The CDR3 has 12 amino acids. DNA of the CDR3: TGTGCCAGCAGAGGAGGACCGAACATTCAGTACTTC. This codes for CASRGGPNIQYF.

This sequence joins TRBV3-1 and TRBJ1-1; D is undetermined. The CDR3 has 16 amino acids. Trimming took off 4 bases at V and 0 bases at J, with 15 bases between the two ends. Germline-derived CDR1 and CDR2 are LGHDT and YNNKEL (reference sequence). In DNA, the CDR3 is TGTGCCAGCAGCCCCGTACCTACGGGCTTGAACACTGAAGCTTTCTTT. Its protein product is CASSPVPTGLNTEAFF.

This clonotype was counted many times. The chain is built from TRBV7-8 and TRBJ2-3; D is possibly TRBD1 (6 bases). Germline-derived CDR1 and CDR2 are SGHVS and FQNEAQ. V was cut by 5 bases and J by 6 bases, with 18 bases left in between. The CDR3 is made up of 15 amino acids. CDR3 sequence reads: CASSVTGSLPDTQYF. CDR3 coding DNA: TGTGCCAGCAGCGTGACAGGTAGTCTTCCCGATACGCAGTATTTT.

In its sample, this clonotype was seen many times. The rearrangement uses TRBV7-9 and TRBJ2-3; TRBD1 might be the D (5 bases). The CDR3 loop spans 12 amino acids. V was cut by 5 bases and J by 9 bases, with 12 bases left in between. Germline assignment: CDR1 SEHNR and CDR2 FQNEAQ (reference sequence). This CDR3 is CASSPLRGTQYF. CDR3 DNA: TGTGCCAGCAGCCCCCTTAGGGGAACGCAGTATTTT.

This clonotype has more than one count but fewer than ten. V and J are TRBV11-2 and TRBJ2-5; 10 bases are shared with TRBD1. The CDR3 spans 17 residues. V was pared by 3 bases and J by 4 bases, with 11 bases of the junction left unmatched. CDR1 SGHAT and CDR2 FQNNGV come from the germline V gene. The CDR3: CASSLGQGLEFLETQYF. The CDR3 nucleotides read TGTGCCAGCAGCTTGGGACAGGGGTTGGAGTTTTTAGAGACCCAGTACTTC.

The chain is built from TRBV9 and TRBJ2-5; a weak D match, TRBD2 (6 bases). Germline V gives CDR1 SGDLS, CDR2 YYNGEE. The CDR3 runs to 13 residues. Trimming removed 4 bases at V and 5 bases at J, with 12 bases between. In DNA form, the CDR3 reads TGTGCCAGCAGCACCCGAGGGAGGGAGACCCAGTACTTC. Translation: CASSTRGRETQYF.

The J gene is TRBJ2-1, the V gene TRBV6-1, with D maybe TRBD1 (6 bases). This CDR3 has 14 amino acids. Germline V gene data show CDR1 as MNHNS and CDR2 as SASEGT. Trimming took off 2 bases at V and 5 bases at J, with 10 bases between the two ends. The CDR3: CASSEWGQHNEQFF. The CDR3, as DNA: TGTGCCAGCAGTGAATGGGGGCAGCACAATGAGCAGTTCTTC.

The chain is built from TRBV7-2 and TRBJ1-1, with TRBD1 matching over 8 bases. The ends lost 4 bases at V and 0 bases at J; junction bases unmatched: 13. The CDR3 covers 18 residues. The germline CDR1 and CDR2 sequences are SGHTA and FQGNSA. CDR3 region: CASSSPRTGPSMNTEAFF. The CDR3 DNA is TGTGCCAGCAGCTCCCCTCGGACAGGGCCTTCCATGAACACTGAAGCTTTCTTT.

This clonotype showed up many times. The chain recombines TRBV12-3 or TRBV12-4 with TRBJ2-7; D is ambiguous. This CDR3 is built from 12 residues. The V end was cut by 7 bases, the J end by 4 bases, with 11 bases between. Written as DNA, the CDR3 is TGTGCCAGCACCTTGGGTGGGTACGAGCAGTACTTC. Translating it yields CASTLGGYEQYF.

V usage is TRBV21-1 and J usage is TRBJ2-5; the table's TRBD1 call for D was not verified on the DNA. TRBV21-1 is noted as a pseudogene. CDR3 length equals 12 residues. The CDR3, as DNA: TGTGCCAGCAGTCCCGTACGGGAGACCCAGTACTTC. Its translation: CASSPVRETQYF.